Listed below are T cell receptor beta chains from one sample, sequenced in a study of T-cell memory formation after mild COVID-19. Via MiXCR, TCRdb re-called the 5' RACE reads, giving one row per CDR3 protein. The sample has around 300,000 distinct CDR3 sequences; under 20% are singletons. The sequenced sample was PBMCs or a T cell subset sorted from them (not recorded which). These receptors all come from a man between 18 and 35 years old who had mild COVID-19 (a few samples of this study predate the infection). Cell type and time point are not known. CDR3s include the opening cysteine and the closing phenylalanine or tryptophan. The order of the fields is V gene, J gene, clone size, D gene, CDR3 protein, CDR3 DNA. The D gene is left open where the match is weak. Part of the rows lack a size; the others show once, few, many or a class for expanded clones.

v_gene: TRBV6-5; j_gene: TRBJ2-5; abundance: many; d_gene: TRBD2; CDR3aa: CASSPRGGGGETQYF; CDR3nt: TGTGCCAGCAGTCCTCGGGGGGGCGGAGGGGAGACCCAGTACTTC
v_gene: TRBV6-5; j_gene: TRBJ2-5; abundance: NA; d_gene: NA; CDR3aa: CASTPPGQETQYF; CDR3nt: TGTGCCAGCACCCCGCCGGGACAAGAGACCCAGTACTTC
v_gene: TRBV5-1; j_gene: TRBJ2-7; abundance: NA; d_gene: NA; CDR3aa: CASSSAPPAYEQYF; CDR3nt: TGCGCCAGCAGTTCCGCGCCACCGGCCTACGAGCAGTACTTC
v_gene: TRBV5-1; j_gene: TRBJ2-1; abundance: few; d_gene: TRBD1; CDR3aa: CASSRWTGSYNEQFF; CDR3nt: TGCGCCAGCAGCCGCTGGACAGGGTCCTACAATGAGCAGTTCTTC
v_gene: TRBV20-1; j_gene: TRBJ1-5; abundance: NA; d_gene: NA; CDR3aa: CSASMGTHQPQHF; CDR3nt: TGCAGTGCTAGCATGGGGACTCACCAGCCCCAGCATTTT
v_gene: TRBV5-1; j_gene: TRBJ2-1; abundance: few; d_gene: NA; CDR3aa: CASRGGNEQFF; CDR3nt: TGCGCCAGCAGAGGAGGCAATGAGCAGTTCTTC
v_gene: TRBV7-2; j_gene: TRBJ1-1; abundance: few; d_gene: NA; CDR3aa: CASSQEGVGTEAFF; CDR3nt: TGTGCCAGCAGCCAGGAGGGGGTTGGCACTGAAGCTTTCTTT
v_gene: TRBV27; j_gene: TRBJ2-5; abundance: few; d_gene: TRBD2; CDR3aa: CASSFSLAGQETQYF; CDR3nt: TGTGCCAGCAGTTTCTCACTAGCGGGGCAAGAGACCCAGTACTTC
v_gene: TRBV12-3/TRBV12-4; j_gene: TRBJ1-1; abundance: many; d_gene: TRBD1; CDR3aa: CASSSGQGNTEAFF; CDR3nt: TGTGCCAGCAGTTCCGGACAGGGGAACACTGAAGCTTTCTTT
v_gene: TRBV5-8; j_gene: TRBJ2-7; abundance: NA; d_gene: NA; CDR3aa: CASSFGGPDEQYF; CDR3nt: TGTGCCAGCAGCTTCGGGGGTCCCGACGAGCAGTACTTC
v_gene: TRBV5-4; j_gene: TRBJ1-2; abundance: few; d_gene: NA; CDR3aa: CASSFTGSYGYTF; CDR3nt: TGTGCCAGCAGCTTTACAGGGTCCTATGGCTACACCTTC
v_gene: TRBV20-1; j_gene: TRBJ1-4; abundance: few; d_gene: NA; CDR3aa: CSARGVTGRNEKLFF; CDR3nt: TGCAGTGCTAGAGGGGTGACAGGAAGAAATGAAAAACTGTTTTTT
v_gene: TRBV5-1; j_gene: TRBJ2-1; abundance: few; d_gene: TRBD2; CDR3aa: CASSLNSGGRFSSYNEQFF; CDR3nt: TGCGCCAGCAGCTTAAATAGCGGGGGGCGGTTCAGCTCCTACAATGAGCAGTTCTTC
v_gene: TRBV7-2; j_gene: TRBJ1-6; abundance: few; d_gene: NA; CDR3aa: CASSLTGSYNSPLHF; CDR3nt: TGTGCCAGCAGCCTCACAGGGAGTTATAATTCACCCCTCCACTTT
v_gene: TRBV9; j_gene: TRBJ2-3; abundance: few; d_gene: TRBD2; CDR3aa: CASSVTGTRPTSTDTQYF; CDR3nt: TGTGCCAGCAGCGTCACCGGGACTAGACCTACTAGCACTGATACGCAGTATTTT
v_gene: TRBV5-5; j_gene: TRBJ2-7; abundance: NA; d_gene: TRBD1; CDR3aa: CASSFDRAVLEQYF; CDR3nt: TGTGCCAGCAGCTTTGACAGGGCGGTCCTCGAGCAGTACTTC
v_gene: TRBV3-1; j_gene: TRBJ1-1; abundance: NA; d_gene: TRBD1; CDR3aa: CASSPQSLRGQGTEAFF; CDR3nt: TGTGCCAGCAGCCCGCAGAGCCTCAGGGGGCAGGGGACTGAAGCTTTCTTT
v_gene: TRBV5-1; j_gene: TRBJ2-2; abundance: few; d_gene: NA; CDR3aa: CASSVVALDTGELFF; CDR3nt: TGCGCCAGCAGCGTAGTAGCCCTTGACACCGGGGAGCTGTTTTTT
v_gene: TRBV7-2; j_gene: TRBJ1-6; abundance: NA; d_gene: NA; CDR3aa: CASSQPTGGAGSPLHF; CDR3nt: TGTGCCAGCAGCCAACCCACCGGCGGGGCCGGTTCACCCCTCCACTTT
v_gene: TRBV12-3/TRBV12-4; j_gene: TRBJ1-4; abundance: NA; d_gene: NA; CDR3aa: CASSPLRGRNEKLFF; CDR3nt: TGTGCCAGCAGTCCTCTCAGGGGAAGGAATGAAAAACTGTTTTTT
v_gene: TRBV5-1; j_gene: TRBJ2-1; abundance: NA; d_gene: NA; CDR3aa: CASSLAVGGDEQFF; CDR3nt: TGCGCCAGCAGCTTGGCGGTTGGGGGTGATGAGCAGTTCTTC
v_gene: TRBV5-1; j_gene: TRBJ1-1; abundance: few; d_gene: NA; CDR3aa: CASSPTARPNTEAFF; CDR3nt: TGCGCCAGCAGCCCCACGGCCAGGCCGAACACTGAAGCTTTCTTT
v_gene: TRBV6-6; j_gene: TRBJ1-1; abundance: few; d_gene: TRBD1; CDR3aa: CASFQGGDEAFF; CDR3nt: TGTGCCAGCTTTCAGGGGGGAGATGAAGCTTTCTTT
v_gene: TRBV12-3/TRBV12-4; j_gene: TRBJ1-4; abundance: NA; d_gene: TRBD1; CDR3aa: CASSQRNRGALFF; CDR3nt: TGTGCCAGCAGTCAGAGAAACAGGGGGGCACTGTTTTTT
v_gene: TRBV2; j_gene: TRBJ2-2; abundance: few; d_gene: TRBD2; CDR3aa: CARGLANGELFF; CDR3nt: TGTGCCAGAGGACTAGCGAACGGGGAGCTGTTTTTT
v_gene: TRBV27; j_gene: TRBJ2-3; abundance: few; d_gene: NA; CDR3aa: CASRSFSVDTQYF; CDR3nt: TGTGCCAGCAGATCTTTTAGCGTAGATACGCAGTATTTT
v_gene: TRBV20-1; j_gene: TRBJ1-1; abundance: few; d_gene: NA; CDR3aa: CSATGNTEAFF; CDR3nt: TGCAGTGCTACCGGGAACACTGAAGCTTTCTTT
v_gene: TRBV4-1; j_gene: TRBJ1-1; abundance: NA; d_gene: NA; CDR3aa: CASSQTQGMNTEAFF; CDR3nt: TGCGCCAGCAGCCAGACACAGGGCATGAACACTGAAGCTTTCTTT
v_gene: TRBV20-1; j_gene: TRBJ2-2; abundance: NA; d_gene: NA; CDR3aa: CSAAGTENTGELFF; CDR3nt: TGCAGTGCCGCCGGGACCGAGAACACCGGGGAGCTGTTTTTT
v_gene: TRBV9; j_gene: TRBJ2-1; abundance: few; d_gene: TRBD1; CDR3aa: CASSGGTGKYNEQFF; CDR3nt: TGTGCCAGCAGCGGAGGGACAGGGAAGTACAATGAGCAGTTCTTC
v_gene: TRBV6-5; j_gene: TRBJ1-5; abundance: NA; d_gene: NA; CDR3aa: CASSYSGASQPQHF; CDR3nt: TGTGCCAGCAGTTACAGCGGGGCAAGTCAGCCCCAGCATTTT